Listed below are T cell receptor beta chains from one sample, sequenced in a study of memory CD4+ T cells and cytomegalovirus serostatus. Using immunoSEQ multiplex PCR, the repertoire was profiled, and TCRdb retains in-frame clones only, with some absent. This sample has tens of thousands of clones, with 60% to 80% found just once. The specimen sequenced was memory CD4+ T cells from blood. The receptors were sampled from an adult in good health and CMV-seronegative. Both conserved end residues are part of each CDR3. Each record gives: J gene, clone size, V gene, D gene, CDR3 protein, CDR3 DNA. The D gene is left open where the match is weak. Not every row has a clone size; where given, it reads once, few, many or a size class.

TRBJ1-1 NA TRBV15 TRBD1 CATSRVRTGAEAFF TGTGCCACCAGCAGAGTCCGCACAGGGGCTGAAGCTTTCTTT
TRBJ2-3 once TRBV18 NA CASSPPPGKDTQYF TGTGCCAGCTCACCACCGCCAGGAAAAGATACGCAGTATTTT
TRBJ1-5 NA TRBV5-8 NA CASSFEQQRPQHF TGTGCCAGCAGCTTTGAACAACAAAGGCCCCAGCATTTT
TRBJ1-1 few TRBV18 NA CASSPREVGNTEAFF TGTGCCAGCTCACCGAGGGAAGTAGGTAACACTGAAGCTTTCTTT
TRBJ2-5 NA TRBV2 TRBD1 CARRTGKETQYF TGTGCCAGGAGGACAGGGAAAGAGACCCAGTACTTC
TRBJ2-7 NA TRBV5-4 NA CASSADANSYEQYF TGTGCCAGCAGCGCAGACGCAAACTCCTACGAGCAGTACTTC
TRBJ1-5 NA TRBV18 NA CASSPQGGDQPQHF TGTGCCAGCTCACCTCAGGGAGGCGATCAGCCCCAGCATTTT
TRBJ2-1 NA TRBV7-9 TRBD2 CASSDNSGANEQFF TGTGCCAGCAGCGATAATAGCGGGGCTAATGAGCAGTTCTTC
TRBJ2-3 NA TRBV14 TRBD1 CASSQDRGTSTDTQYF TGTGCCAGCAGCCAAGACAGGGGGACGAGCACAGATACGCAGTATTTT
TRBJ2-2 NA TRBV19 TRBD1 CASETGTNTGELFF TGTGCCAGCGAGACAGGGACCAACACCGGGGAGCTGTTTTTT
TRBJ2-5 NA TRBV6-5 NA CASSPGLARETQYF TGTGCCAGCAGTCCCGGCCTAGCCCGAGAGACCCAGTACTTC
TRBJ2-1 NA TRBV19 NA CASSIGNSNEQFF TGTGCCAGTAGTATCGGGAATTCAAATGAGCAGTTCTTC
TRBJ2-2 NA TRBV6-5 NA CASSYQEGVAGELFF TGTGCCAGCAGTTACCAAGAAGGGGTCGCCGGGGAGCTGTTTTTT
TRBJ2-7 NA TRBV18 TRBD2 CASSPPSGGGSDEQYF TGTGCCAGCTCACCACCGTCGGGCGGGGGAAGCGACGAGCAGTACTTC
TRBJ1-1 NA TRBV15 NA CATSRDIGRGGTEAFF TGTGCCACCAGCAGAGATATTGGTAGGGGAGGCACTGAAGCTTTCTTT
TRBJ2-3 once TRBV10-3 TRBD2 CAISGTSAPTDTQYF TGTGCCATCAGTGGGACTAGCGCACCGACAGATACGCAGTATTTT
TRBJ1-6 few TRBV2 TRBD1 CASDGQGQNSPLHF TGTGCCAGCGACGGACAGGGCCAAAATTCACCCCTCCACTTT
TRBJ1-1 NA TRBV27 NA CASQDRGSRAFF TGTGCCAGCCAAGACCGGGGGTCGCGAGCTTTCTTT
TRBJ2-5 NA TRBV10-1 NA CASSARPRTAETQYF TGCGCCAGCAGTGCCAGACCCAGGACAGCAGAGACCCAGTACTTC
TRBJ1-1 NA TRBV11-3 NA CASSLTMNTEAFF TGTGCCAGCAGCTTGACAATGAACACTGAAGCTTTCTTT
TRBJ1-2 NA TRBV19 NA CASSIKGASYGYTF TGTGCCAGTAGTATTAAAGGGGCGTCGTATGGCTACACCTTC
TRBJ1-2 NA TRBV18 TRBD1 CASSPRAPGQHYGYTF TGTGCCAGCTCACCACGGGCCCCGGGACAGCACTATGGCTACACCTTC
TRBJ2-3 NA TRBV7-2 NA CASSDRRGTDTQYF TGTGCCAGCAGCGATAGACGGGGCACAGATACGCAGTATTTT
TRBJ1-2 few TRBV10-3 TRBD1 CAIRADREGGYTF TGTGCCATCAGAGCCGACAGGGAGGGTGGCTACACCTTC
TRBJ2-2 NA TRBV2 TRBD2 CATEAGSATGELFF TGTGCCACAGAAGCGGGGAGTGCGACCGGGGAGCTGTTTTTT
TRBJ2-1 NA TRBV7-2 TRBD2 CASSLRAGGLNEQFF TGTGCCAGCAGCTTAAGGGCGGGGGGGCTGAATGAGCAGTTCTTC
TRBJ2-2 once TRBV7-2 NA CASSLVVSGAGELFF TGTGCCAGCAGCTTAGTTGTATCGGGGGCCGGGGAGCTGTTTTTT
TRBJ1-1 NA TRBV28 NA CASSLNIGVNTEAFF TGTGCCAGCAGTTTAAATATAGGGGTGAACACTGAAGCTTTCTTT
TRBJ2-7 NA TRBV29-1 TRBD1 CSVGGTGSFYEQYF TGCAGCGTTGGGGGGACAGGGTCCTTCTACGAGCAGTACTTC
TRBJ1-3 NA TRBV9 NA CASSVGEKTGNTIYF TGTGCCAGCAGCGTAGGAGAGAAAACTGGAAACACCATATATTTT
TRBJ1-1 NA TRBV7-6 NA CASSSGPEGKAFF TGTGCCAGCAGCTCGGGACCAGAGGGAAAAGCTTTCTTT
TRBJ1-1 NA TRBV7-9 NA CASSLVLGLGNTEAFF TGTGCCAGCAGCTTAGTTCTGGGGCTCGGGAACACTGAAGCTTTCTTT
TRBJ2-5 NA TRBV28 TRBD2 CASRRGDSGQETQYF TGTGCCAGCAGACGTGGTGATAGCGGGCAAGAGACCCAGTACTTC
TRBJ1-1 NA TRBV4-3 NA CASSRSGEAFF TGCGCCAGCAGCCGCTCGGGCGAAGCTTTCTTT
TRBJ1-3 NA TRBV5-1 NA CASSALGGASGNTIYF TGCGCCAGCAGCGCCCTAGGGGGGGCCTCTGGAAACACCATATATTTT
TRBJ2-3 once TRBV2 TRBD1 CASQTGSTDTQYF TGTGCCAGCCAGACAGGGAGCACAGATACGCAGTATTTT
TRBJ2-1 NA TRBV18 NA CASSPSTGIYNEQFF TGTGCCAGCTCACCAAGTACAGGGATTTACAATGAGCAGTTCTTC
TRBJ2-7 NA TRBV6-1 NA CASRPLQSSYEQYF TGTGCCAGCAGACCCCTGCAGAGCTCCTACGAGCAGTACTTC
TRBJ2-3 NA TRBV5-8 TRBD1 CASTGQATSTDTQYF TGTGCCAGCACCGGACAGGCGACTAGCACAGATACGCAGTATTTT
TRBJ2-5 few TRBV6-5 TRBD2 CASSYRLAGVQETQYF TGTGCCAGCAGTTACCGGCTAGCGGGGGTCCAAGAGACCCAGTACTTC
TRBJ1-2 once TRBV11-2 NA CASSRTDNPNYGYTF TGTGCCAGCAGCCGGACGGATAATCCTAACTATGGCTACACCTTC
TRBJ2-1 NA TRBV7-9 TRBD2 CASSQTSGSVGFF TGTGCCAGCAGCCAAACTAGCGGGAGTGTCGGGTTCTTC
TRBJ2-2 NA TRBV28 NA CASRPGGWTGELFF TGTGCCAGCAGGCCCGGGGGTTGGACCGGGGAGCTGTTTTTT
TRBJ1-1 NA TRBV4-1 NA CASSQELVRNTEAFF TGCGCCAGCAGCCAAGAACTCGTTAGGAACACTGAAGCTTTCTTT
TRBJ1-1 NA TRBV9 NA CASSALQGMNTEAFF TGTGCCAGCAGCGCTCTACAGGGAATGAACACTGAAGCTTTCTTT
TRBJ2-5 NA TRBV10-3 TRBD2 CAISESASSRERRETQYF TGTGCCATCAGTGAATCAGCTTCCTCGCGGGAGAGGAGAGAGACCCAGTACTTC
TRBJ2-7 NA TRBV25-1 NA CASSEYKNEQYF TGTGCCAGCAGTGAATATAAAAACGAGCAGTACTTC
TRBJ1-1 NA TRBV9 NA CASSGLDSGVAEAFF TGTGCCAGCAGCGGCTTGGACAGCGGGGTAGCTGAAGCTTTCTTT
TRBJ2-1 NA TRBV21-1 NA CASSKDRWVYGRAPYNEQFF TGTGCCAGCAGCAAAGACAGGTGGGTGTACGGGAGGGCGCCCTACAATGAGCAGTTCTTC
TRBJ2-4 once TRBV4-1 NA CASSQEIIGVEAKNIQYF TGCGCCAGCAGCCAAGAGATTATCGGGGTAGAGGCAAAAAACATTCAGTACTTC
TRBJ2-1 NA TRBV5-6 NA CASSLGSYNEQFF TGTGCCAGCAGCCTAGGGTCCTACAATGAGCAGTTCTTC
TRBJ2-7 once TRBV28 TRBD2 CASSQTSGGRVCEQYF TGTGCCAGCAGTCAAACTAGCGGAGGTCGGGTATGCGAGCAGTACTTC
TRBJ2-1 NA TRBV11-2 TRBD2 CASSFSGRGSNNEQFF TGTGCCAGCAGCTTCTCTGGGCGGGGGTCAAACAATGAGCAGTTCTTC
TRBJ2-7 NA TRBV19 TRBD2 CASSISGGRADEQYF TGTGCCAGTAGTATCTCTGGCGGGAGGGCCGACGAGCAGTACTTC
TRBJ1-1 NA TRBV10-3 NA CAISPDPSGTEAFF TGTGCCATCAGCCCGGACCCCTCGGGGACTGAAGCTTTCTTT
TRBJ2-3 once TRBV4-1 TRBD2 CASSQPIYVTGTSVSGTDTQYF TGCGCCAGCAGCCAACCGATATATGTTACCGGGACTAGCGTGAGTGGGACAGATACGCAGTATTTT
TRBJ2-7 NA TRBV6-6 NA CASSYFRGSSYEQYF TGTGCCAGCAGTTACTTCCGCGGAAGCTCCTACGAGCAGTACTTC
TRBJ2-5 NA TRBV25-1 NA CASSEGSNRGETQYF TGTGCCAGCAGTGAAGGATCTAACCGGGGGGAGACCCAGTACTTC
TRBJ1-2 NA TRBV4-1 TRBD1 CASSQDEGQVVIYGYTF TGCGCCAGCAGCCAAGATGAGGGACAGGTAGTCATCTATGGCTACACCTTC
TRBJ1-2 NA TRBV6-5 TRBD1 CASSYFGQGKNGYTF TGTGCCAGCAGTTACTTCGGACAGGGTAAAAATGGCTACACCTTC